This TCR beta chain was obtained from a study of cytomegalovirus exposure and HLA in healthy donors (dated by TCRdb to about 2017). Concerning the study at large: An earlier analysis of some 600 of the donors reported 250 to 350 Gb of sequence data and around 100 million unique TCR beta sequences obtained from about 179 million T cells. An early release that covered some 640 HLA-typed donors contained approximately 300 gigabases of sequencing data and 75 million to 100 million unique TCR sequences. Of the roughly 390 genotyped donors, about 84% fell in the genetic ancestry cluster associated with self-reported Caucasian donors. The study aimed to test whether cataloging public T cell receptors could reveal signatures of past pathogen exposure. The T cell repertoires of some 700 subjects were profiled by immunosequencing and related to cytomegalovirus serostatus. Besides the first cohort of 666 subjects, a separate validation cohort made up of about 120 different subjects was used. High-throughput TCR immunosequencing, statistical association of individual TCRs with disease status, and machine learning were combined to predict cytomegalovirus infection status. A later analysis re-analyzed previously published TCR beta repertoires from roughly 600 donors and added high-resolution HLA genotyping to study TCR occurrence patterns. Rather than drawing on any new phenotypic data, the later analysis identified candidate immune exposures from TCR beta sequences and the way those sequences occurred across donors. To decide whether each TCR beta V gene segment behaved as functional or pseudogenic, an earlier analysis of fewer than 750 of the donors relied on high-throughput TCR beta sequencing. Donor age, sex, ethnicity and CMV serostatus were collected together with the repertoire data. Genome-wide SNP genotypes for about 65% of the 666 donors were used in a later genetic analysis, which treated that subset as a discovery cohort. Every discovery cohort repertoire had been produced on one sequencing platform. Both class I and class II loci were covered by HLA typing, at four-digit resolution. The number of donors typed differed by locus, with roughly 620-640 for A, B, C, DRB1 and DQB1, more than 500 for DQA1, over 600 for DPA1, and over 400 for DPB1. Because of strong linkage in the cohort, roughly five DR-DQ haplotypes were treated as single units for association and clustering. On average, roughly 240,000 unique TCR beta nucleotide sequences were sequenced per donor among a few hundred genotyped donors of the cohort, with approximately 18% of those sequences being non-productive.

The study at large found these results: Because HLA typing was missing for some donors at each locus, association tests included only the typed subset. When HLA alleles, especially DR and DQ, strongly co-occurred, TCR associations were difficult to assign to individual alleles. A group of highly shared sequence variants was considered likely to be a technical artifact of the sequencing pipeline. For the cohort, immune exposure information was limited to CMV serostatus. Over 15 rarely observed V segments, including chromosome 9 orphons, were excluded from the earlier analysis of approximately 600 of the donors because counts were too low. An association between a missense DCLRE1C variant and V-gene and J-gene trimming of TCR beta chains was found in a later genetic analysis and replicated in an independent cohort. A later analysis found that HLA-associated TCR beta chains were more clonally expanded and had lower generation probabilities than equally common non-associated chains. Compared with the approximately 670-donor mean, donors in an Asian-associated ancestry cluster had fewer N-insertions in productive TCRs, according to a later genetic analysis. A further reported finding was that TCR beta sequences accurately predicted the HLA-A and HLA-B alleles for most subjects in the first cohort. Most TCR sequences were seen in very few donors, while some public TCRs were found in many individuals. The cohort was sequenced for TCR beta chains only, and without alpha or paired-chain data the features that could be detected were limited. The authors suggested that the approach could potentially be generalized to other disease states and immunological phenotypes. The study gave a list of under 200 TCR beta chains associated with cytomegalovirus. At a false discovery rate of 0.05, a later analysis linked 16,000 or so TCR beta sequences to specific HLA alleles. A few of the identified cytomegalovirus-associated TCR beta chains were confirmed in vitro to be specific for cytomegalovirus antigens. The 87-base-pair reads could not distinguish some IMGT-functional V segments, including TRBV6-2 and TRBV6-3, so those segments were excluded. Linkage disequilibrium might explain the correlated functional status among segregating V segments, but an unknown experimental factor could not be excluded. Presence/absence analyses assumed roughly uniform sequencing depth across donors, an assumption that may not hold. Broadly in line with IMGT annotations, most TCR beta V segments showed up in productive rearrangements about 87% or about 30% of the time in an earlier analysis of some 590 of the donors. In both the original and validation cohorts, the classifier was reported to diagnose cytomegalovirus status with high specificity and sensitivity. In a later analysis, the rate of TCR association differed among HLA loci, with DRB1 alleles having the most associated TCRs and HLA-C alleles having the fewest. Several of the top co-occurrence clusters appeared to be linked to parvovirus B19, influenza, CMV and Epstein-Barr virus, according to a later analysis. Most CMV-associated TCR beta chains appeared to be HLA-restricted in a later analysis, and the HLA associations seemed to be driven largely by CMV exposure.

This clone occurred a few times. No antigen is known for it. Qualities for individual bases were not recorded, and no much larger clone is one base off. Spanning cysteine to phenylalanine, the CDR3 consists of 14 amino acids. Kept here is only the CDR3 DNA, which spans 42 bases and is read in frame from base 1. Based on the germline V gene (reference sequence), the CDR1 and CDR2 sequences are MNHEY and SMNVEV. Compared with germline, V lacks 6 bases and J lacks 2 bases; bases without a gene match: 5. The library was prepared using the immunoSEQ multiplex PCR assay. For the multiplex PCR, a mixture combining 60 forward primers for TCR Vbeta segments and 13 reverse primers for TCR Jbeta segments was used. Amplification of the CDR3 region of rearranged TCR beta genes was performed with a multiplex PCR assay on genomic DNA. On the Illumina HiSeq System, the amplified TCR beta libraries were sequenced as 87-base-pair reads. The authors' analysis ran thus. A later analysis tallied 75 million to 85 million unique TCR beta chains across the 666 repertoires, and about 12 million of those chains were shared by two or more donors. Raw reads were error-corrected and collapsed into unique sequences with a nearest-neighbor algorithm that merged closely related sequences to remove PCR and sequencing errors. To assign V, D and J gene segments, CDR3 sequences were aligned to IMGT reference sequences. For a sequence to be retained, a match of at least six nucleotides was required to both a V gene segment and a J gene segment. Rearrangements were classified as productive when the CDR3 lacked stop codons and remained in frame with V and J, and all other rearrangements were classified as non-productive. CDR3 was defined according to IMGT convention as the region running from the second conserved V-encoded cysteine to the conserved J-encoded phenylalanine. Sequences without an unambiguous match to a single V gene segment were excluded from the earlier analysis of over 500 of the donors. In an earlier analysis of some 590 of the donors, V segments were called functional above 56.7% productive rearrangements and were called segregating when the between-donor standard deviation exceeded 5%. A statistical classification framework was developed to diagnose cytomegalovirus status using the catalog of TCR beta chain sequences. V and J gene assignment, in a later analysis, came from comparing TCR nucleotide sequences with IMGT/GENE-DB human TR gene sequences. In a later analysis, CDR3 sequences and most-parsimonious VDJ recombination scenarios were assigned using the TCRdist pipeline. A later analysis defined each TCR beta chain by its CDR3 amino acid sequence plus V-gene family, and excluded reads lacking a unique V-gene family. As a way to deal with suspected cross-contamination and a sequencing artifact, a later analysis dropped nearly 600 nucleotide sequences that were highly shared and had low generation probability. In a later analysis, a clonal expansion index for each public chain was calculated from normalized within-repertoire ranks of inferred template counts. Generation probabilities in a later analysis came from a VDJ recombination model fitted to out-of-frame rearrangements, and those results were checked against IGoR. In a later analysis, hypergeometric tests were used to score TCR-TCR, TCR-HLA and TCR-CMV co-occurrence, with a repertoire-size bias correction applied to TCR pairs. In a later analysis, false discovery rates were estimated by permuting HLA or CMV assignments 20 times. In a later analysis, co-occurring TCRs were grouped using DBSCAN, and TCRdist sequence similarity was added for clustering within HLA-allele-positive subsets. Repertoires with fewer than 30,000 or more than 120,000 public chains were left out of co-occurrence clustering, as were five repertoires with anomalous nucleotide sharing. TCRdb mirrors the immuneACCESS table, restricted to in-frame sequences. Some clones are absent from its copies; in checked studies, under half trace to an unresolved V gene, and the reason for the others is unknown. The D gene and trimming were derived from the DNA, and the V and J assignments and clone size from that table. The sample table holds some 190,000 clones, of which over 65% were seen once. The ten largest clones take up about 1.5% of the sample.

The cohort consisted of 666 healthy bone marrow donors. At the time of sampling, every cohort member was nominally healthy, though immune exposures that went unrecorded were likely present. The donor was CMV seronegative and belonged to the group of more than 300 seronegative cohort members. Every donor gave a peripheral blood sample, and the peripheral blood mononuclear cells from that sample were used for TCR beta sequencing. Genomic DNA extraction from the blood cell samples was performed with the Qiagen DNeasy Blood Extraction Kit. The clonotype comes from a man between 18 and 35 years old in good health and CMV-seronegative. The V and J segments used are TRBV27 and TRBJ2-7, and 9 bases in between align with TRBD1. The sequencing sample was made of PBMCs. The CDR3 protein is CASRIDRGTYEQYF. The sequence in DNA is TGTGCCAGCAGAATAGACAGGGGGACCTACGAGCAGTACTTC.